This entry is about one T cell receptor (beta chain). In the source study's methods: Reference gene primer amplification yielded estimated nucleated cell counts. Profiling relied on immunoSEQ multiplex PCR, and the TCRdb table lists in-frame clones only, not all of them. V, J and clone size are those of that table, while D and trimming were read from the DNA. The sample lists about 49,000 clones, 85% to 90% occurring once. CDR3 length: 14 residues. CDR1 is KGHSH, CDR2 LQKENI, per germline. Trimming took off 2 bases at V and 2 bases at J, with 9 bases between the two ends. This record belongs to a study of blood T cell repertoires in COVID-19. As for the study in general: Italy, Spain and the United States were the sources of the convalescent and acute COVID-19 samples. Sources were T cells, B-cell-depleted T cells, or PBMCs; the material itself was cDNA or gDNA.

The receptor was derived from a man in his forties or fifties with active COVID-19. The rearrangement links TRBV18 to TRBJ2-5; D is uncertain. The sequencing input was peripheral blood. The CDR3, as DNA: TGTGCCAGCTCACCAAGCCTCGAGCAAGAGACCCAGTACTTC. Its translation: CASSPSLEQETQYF.